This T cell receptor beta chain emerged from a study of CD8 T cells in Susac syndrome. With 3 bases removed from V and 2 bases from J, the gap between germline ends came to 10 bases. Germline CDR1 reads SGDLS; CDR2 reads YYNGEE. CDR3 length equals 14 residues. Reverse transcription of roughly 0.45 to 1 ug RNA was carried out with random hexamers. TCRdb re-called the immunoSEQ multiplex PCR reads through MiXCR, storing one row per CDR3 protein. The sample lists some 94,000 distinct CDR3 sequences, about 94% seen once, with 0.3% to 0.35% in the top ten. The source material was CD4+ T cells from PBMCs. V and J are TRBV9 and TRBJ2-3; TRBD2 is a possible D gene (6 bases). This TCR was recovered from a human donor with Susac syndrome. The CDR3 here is CASSGTTHTDTQYF. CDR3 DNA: TGTGCCAGCAGCGGGACTACCCACACAGATACGCAGTATTTT.